This passage covers 26 T cell receptor beta chains from one sample sequenced in a study of T cell responses to AZD1222 COVID-19 vaccine. Sequenced by immunoSEQ multiplex PCR; TCRdb stores in-frame clones only, minus some. The sample yields about 140,000 clones, around 90% seen once. This sample comprised peripheral blood, obtained 28 days after the second AZD1222 dose. Every receptor here comes from an adult who received the AZD1222 COVID-19 vaccine.

The chain has TRBV9 and TRBJ1-3, with D possibly matching TRBD1 (5 bases). The CDR3 spans 14 residues. Germline CDR1 SGDLS, CDR2 YYNGEE. Trimming stripped 6 bases from V and 7 bases from J, with 17 bases between. The CDR3 coding sequence is TGTGCCAGCAACGTCGGACACCCAGGGAACACCATATATTTT. It translates to CASNVGHPGNTIYF.

The V call is TRBV7-3, the J call TRBJ2-3; 8 positions agree with TRBD2. This CDR3 is built from 18 residues. The V and J ends lost 2 bases and 0 bases, in that order; junction bases with no gene match: 10. The germline CDR1 and CDR2 sequences are SGHTA and FQGTGA. CDR3 region: CASSLLAGTRASTDTQYF. The CDR3 DNA follows: TGTGCCAGCAGCTTATTAGCGGGGACCCGAGCTAGCACAGATACGCAGTATTTT.

The chain employs TRBV4-3 and TRBJ1-6, with 9 positions matching TRBD1. Trimming at V came to 2 bases and at J to 10 bases, leaving 6 bases not matched to a gene. Germline CDR1 is LGHNA and CDR2 is YSLEER. The CDR3 is made up of 15 amino acids. CDR3 residues: CASSQPGQGFSPLHF. The CDR3 nucleotides read TGCGCCAGCAGCCAACCGGGACAGGGCTTCTCACCCCTCCACTTT.

Notes on this clone: In the same sample, other DNA sequences code for this CDR3. The chain uses TRBV12-3 or TRBV12-4 and TRBJ1-2; D gene ambiguous. The ends were cut back, 3 bases at V and 0 bases at J, with 5 bases in the middle. The CDR3 loop spans 13 amino acids. The CDR3 coding sequence is TGTGCCAGCAGTTTGGGCACTAACTATGGCTACACCTTC. Protein product: CASSLGTNYGYTF.

This clone was seen a handful of times. The rearrangement joins TRBV15 to TRBJ2-1; 12 nucleotides match TRBD2. This CDR3 spans 15 amino acids. CDR1 and CDR2 from the germline V gene are LNHNV and YYDKDF (reference sequence). The ends lost 4 bases at V and 8 bases at J; junction bases unmatched: 6. This chain's CDR3 is CATSTRTSGAYEQFF. In DNA, the CDR3 is TGTGCCACCAGCACTAGGACTAGCGGGGCTTATGAGCAGTTCTTC.

This clone was counted a few times. The gene calls are TRBV5-1 and TRBJ2-7, with 10 bases lining up with TRBD1. Trimming at V came to 1 base and at J to 3 bases, leaving 7 bases not matched to a gene. Per germline, CDR1 SGHRS and CDR2 YFSETQ. The CDR3 sequence is 16 residues long. CDR3 loop: CASSLKTGTGVYEQYF. The DNA of the CDR3 is TGCGCCAGCAGCTTGAAAACCGGGACAGGGGTCTACGAGCAGTACTTC.

This clone showed up just a few times. V is TRBV21-1 and J is TRBJ2-7; the table's D gene call, TRBD2, was not cross checked with the DNA. TRBV21-1 corresponds to a pseudogene. This CDR3 region has 16 residues. The CDR3 sequence: CASSNLCGCHSYEQYF. CDR3 DNA: TGTGCCAGCAGCAATTTATGCGGGTGTCACTCCTACGAGCAGTACTTC.

J is TRBJ1-1 and V is TRBV4-3, with 7 bases lining up with TRBD1. This CDR3 has 17 residues. Looked up from germline, CDR1 is LGHNA and CDR2 is YSLEER. The ends lost 0 bases at V and 1 base at J; junction bases unmatched: 8. Here the CDR3 DNA reads TGCGCCAGCAGCCAAGATTCAGGGGGATGGGGGAACACTGAAGCTTTCTTT. Its protein product is CASSQDSGGWGNTEAFF.

This clone appeared a single time. V is TRBV5-6 and J is TRBJ1-1; unclear D gene. Germline V gene lookup returns CDR1 SGHDT and CDR2 YYEEEE. With 0 bases removed from V and 7 bases from J, the gap between germline ends came to 10 bases. The CDR3 length is 13 residues. Written as DNA, the CDR3 is TGTGCCAGCAGCTTGGGGATCCAACGTGAAGCTTTCTTT. Translating it yields CASSLGIQREAFF.

The chain recombines TRBV7-3 with TRBJ1-2; 8 bases align to TRBD1. The CDR3 is 13 residues long. Per germline, CDR1 SGHTA and CDR2 FQGTGA. The V gene end was trimmed by 5 bases and the J gene end by 8 bases; junction bases not matched to a gene: 7. The CDR3 sequence is CASSPGQGEGYTF. In DNA form, the CDR3 reads TGTGCCAGCAGCCCCGGACAGGGTGAAGGCTACACCTTC.

The chain's CDR3 is CASSPRRWGGGNEQFF. The CDR3 DNA follows: TGTGCCAGCAGCCCCCGGCGATGGGGCGGGGGAAATGAGCAGTTCTTC. The chain recombines TRBV11-3 with TRBJ2-1, with 7 bases identical to TRBD2. The CDR3 spans 16 residues. The J segment lost 7 bases and the V segment lost 5 bases, leaving 14 bases of the junction unmatched. Germline V CDR1 and CDR2: SGHNT, YENEEA.

The chain is built from TRBV6-2 or TRBV6-3 and TRBJ2-3; the D gene is possibly TRBD2 (6 bases). The ends were cut back, 0 bases at V and 4 bases at J, with 11 bases in the middle. Germline V gene sequence: CDR1 MNHEY, CDR2 SVGEGT. CDR3 size: 15 residues. The CDR3 spells CASSYSGTPPDTQYF. The CDR3 nucleotides read TGTGCCAGCAGTTACTCCGGGACTCCGCCAGATACGCAGTATTTT.

The CDR3 is CASRDRGGEQFF. The CDR3 DNA is TGTGCCAGCCGGGACAGGGGTGGAGAGCAGTTCTTC. V and J are TRBV6-5 and TRBJ2-1; 10 nucleotides line up with TRBD1. V was pared by 8 bases and J by 10 bases, with 5 bases of the junction left unmatched. CDR1 and CDR2 (germline): MNHEY, SVGAGI. The CDR3 spans 12 residues.

The chain has TRBV7-9 and TRBJ1-2, with D hard to call. Germline values: CDR1 SEHNR, CDR2 FQNEAQ (reference sequence). This CDR3 region has 13 residues. Trimming stripped 1 base from V and 14 bases from J, with 17 bases between. In DNA form, the CDR3 reads TGTGCCAGCAGCTTAGACAGCCACCCTCCCCGGACCTTC. Its translation: CASSLDSHPPRTF.

The chain joins TRBV2 to TRBJ2-1; D unclear. Per the germline V gene, CDR1 is SNHLY and CDR2 is FYNNEI. The V end was cut by 4 bases, the J end by 2 bases, with 15 bases between. The CDR3 is 16 residues long. The CDR3: CASSVLGLFAYNEQFF. Written as DNA, the CDR3 is TGTGCCAGCAGTGTACTCGGTCTATTCGCCTACAATGAGCAGTTCTTC.

This chain uses TRBV6-2 or TRBV6-3 with TRBJ2-3, with 11 positions matching TRBD2. CDR3 size: 14 residues. CDR1 and CDR2 from the germline V gene are MNHEY and SVGEGT. Unmatched junction bases numbered 2, after V lost 6 bases and J lost 3 bases. CDR3 region: CASSRTSGTDTQYF. CDR3 bases: TGTGCCAGCAGCCGGACTAGCGGGACAGATACGCAGTATTTT.

The chain couples TRBV18 to TRBJ2-3; 7 bases match TRBD2. CDR1 KGHSH and CDR2 LQKENI come from the germline V gene. The CDR3 covers 16 residues. With 0 bases clipped from V and 4 bases from J, the junction kept 7 bases outside the gene matches. CDR3: CASSPPMGGPSDTQYF. In nucleotides, the CDR3 is TGTGCCAGCTCACCACCAATGGGAGGGCCCTCAGATACGCAGTATTTT.

This chain links TRBV4-1 with TRBJ1-6, with D perhaps matching TRBD1 (5 bases). The V end lost 11 bases, the J end lost 5 bases, and 13 bases lay between the germline ends. From germline, CDR1 is MGHRA and CDR2 YSYEKL. This CDR3 is 13 amino acids long. The CDR3 region has the DNA TGCGCCGCGGGGGACCCAAATAATTCACCCCTCCACTTT. The encoded protein is CAAGDPNNSPLHF.

The V and J genes are TRBV5-4 and TRBJ1-2; 9 nucleotides align to TRBD1. Per germline, CDR1 SGHNT and CDR2 YYREEE (reference sequence). The V segment lost 3 bases and the J segment 8 bases; nucleotides outside the gene matches: 5. This CDR3 is 13 amino acids long. CDR3 amino acids: CASSYLGQGGYTF. CDR3 sequence (DNA): TGTGCCAGCAGCTACCTGGGACAGGGCGGCTACACCTTC.

V usage is TRBV9 and J usage is TRBJ2-3; 8 nucleotides align to TRBD1. The CDR3 contains 15 residues. V was pared by 3 bases and J by 1 base, with 4 bases of the junction left unmatched. Germline-derived CDR1 and CDR2 are SGDLS and YYNGEE. The CDR3 DNA reads TGTGCCAGCAGCGCCGCAGGGGGCGGCACAGATACGCAGTATTTT. Protein sequence: CASSAAGGGTDTQYF.

The chain has TRBV19 and TRBJ2-2; D may be TRBD2 (6 bases). Trimming removed 5 bases from V and 5 bases from J, with 12 bases in between. CDR1 is LNHDA and CDR2 is SQIVND in the germline V gene (reference sequence). The CDR3 contains 14 residues. In DNA, the CDR3 is TGTGCCAGTAGTGCCGCGGGGAGGACCGGGGAGCTGTTTTTT. It yields the protein CASSAAGRTGELFF.

The rearrangement uses TRBV5-8 and TRBJ2-1; 13 nucleotides match TRBD2. This CDR3 has 14 residues. The germline CDR1 and CDR2 sequences are SGHTS and YDEGEE. V gave up 7 bases and J gave up 5 bases; unmatched junction bases: 3. The CDR3 is CASLTSGGHNEQFF. The CDR3 nucleotides are TGTGCCAGCTTGACTAGCGGGGGGCACAATGAGCAGTTCTTC.

The rearrangement joins TRBV19 to TRBJ1-1; D remains ambiguous. Germline V gene data show CDR1 as LNHDA and CDR2 as SQIVND (reference sequence). The V end lost 4 bases, the J end lost 3 bases, and 0 bases lay between the germline ends. The length of the CDR3 is 10 residues. The CDR3 sequence is CASSNTEAFF. The CDR3 region has the DNA TGTGCCAGTAGTAACACTGAAGCTTTCTTT.

This clone appeared once. The rearrangement joins TRBV4-1 to TRBJ2-1, with D possibly TRBD2 on 6 matching bases. Germline V lookup: CDR1 MGHRA, CDR2 YSYEKL. V was shortened by 4 bases and J by 8 bases, with 18 bases between the two germline ends. This CDR3 is 15 amino acids long. CDR3 protein: CASSPTGSPADEQFF. The CDR3, as DNA: TGCGCCAGCAGCCCGACCGGGAGCCCAGCGGATGAGCAGTTCTTC.

CDR3 sequence: CASSIWGTEAFF. CDR3 sequence (DNA): TGTGCCAGTAGTATTTGGGGCACTGAAGCTTTCTTT. The V call is TRBV19, the J call TRBJ1-1; the D is unclear. V gave up 3 bases and J gave up 4 bases, with 6 bases separating them. The germline gives CDR1 LNHDA, CDR2 SQIVND (reference sequence). The CDR3 has 12 amino acids. The full variable domain, completed using reference TRBV19 and TRBJ1-1, is DGGITQSPKYLFRKEGQNVTLSCEQNLNHDAMYWYRQDPGQGLRLIYYSQIVNDFQKGDIAEGYSVSREKKESFPLTVTSAQKNPTAFYLCASSIWGTEAFFGQGTRLTVV.

V and J are TRBV7-8 and TRBJ1-2; the match to TRBD1 covers 7 bases. Germline CDR1 reads SGHVS; CDR2 reads FQNEAQ. This CDR3 has 16 residues. J gave up 3 bases and V 0 bases, and 7 bases lay outside the gene matches. The CDR3 DNA reads TGTGCCAGCAGCTTAGCAAGGACAGGCCCGCACTATGGCTACACCTTC. Translated: CASSLARTGPHYGYTF.